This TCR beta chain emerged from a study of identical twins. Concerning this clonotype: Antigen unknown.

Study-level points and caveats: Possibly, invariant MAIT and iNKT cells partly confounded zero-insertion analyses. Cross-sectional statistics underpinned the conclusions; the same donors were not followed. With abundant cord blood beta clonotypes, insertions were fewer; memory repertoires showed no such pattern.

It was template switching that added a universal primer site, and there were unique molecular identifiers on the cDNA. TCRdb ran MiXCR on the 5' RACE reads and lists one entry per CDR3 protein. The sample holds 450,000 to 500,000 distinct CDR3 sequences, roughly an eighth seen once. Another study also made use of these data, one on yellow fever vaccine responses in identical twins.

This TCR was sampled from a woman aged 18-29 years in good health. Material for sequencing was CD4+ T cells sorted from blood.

The CDR3 nucleotides are TGTGCCAGCAGCTTAGACCCCACCGGGACTGAAGCTTTCTTT. This encodes CASSLDPTGTEAFF. V is TRBV11-2 and J is TRBJ1-1; D ambiguous. CDR3 length equals 14 residues. From germline, CDR1 is SGHAT and CDR2 FQNNGV. V was shortened by 0 bases and J by 5 bases, with 10 bases between the two germline ends.